This TCR beta chain was identified in a study of beta chain features in type 1 diabetes. General study results and limits: Patients with type 1 diabetes showed fewer VDJ junction insertions and more deletions. Possibly, sequencing cDNA over-represented cells that had high TCR expression levels. TCRB rearrangement may or may not be influenced by HLA type; here this remained unresolved.

Turning to this clone: Its antigen remains unidentified. One end of the junction is discordant with germline, which a read error may explain.

The isolated RNA, all of it, was reverse transcribed, so expressed TCRB transcripts were what got sequenced. Sequenced by immunoSEQ multiplex PCR; TCRdb stores in-frame clones only, minus some. The sample includes nearly 350,000 clones, 7% to 9% seen only once; the top ten take 0.44%. From germline, CDR1 is SGHTA and CDR2 FQGNSA. This CDR3 spans 12 amino acids. CD4+ naive, central memory, regulatory and stem cell-like memory subsets were isolated by sorting on CD45RO/CCR7/CD25/CD127/CD95/CD27. The chain has TRBV7-2 and TRBJ2-4; tentative D call: TRBD2 (5 bases). The TCR sequence derives from a woman aged 18-29 years in good health. The sample comprised central memory CD4+ T cells from blood. CDR3 bases: TGCGCCAGCAGCGCACACGGGGACATTCAGTACTTC. This codes for CASSAHGDIQYF. The variable domain in full, completed from reference TRBV7-2 and TRBJ2-4, reads GAGVSQSPSNKVTEKGKDVELRCDPISGHTALYWYRQSLGQGLEFLIYFQGNSAPDKSGLPSDRFSAERTGGSVSTLTIQRTQQEDSAVYLCASSAHGDIQYFGAGTRLSVL.